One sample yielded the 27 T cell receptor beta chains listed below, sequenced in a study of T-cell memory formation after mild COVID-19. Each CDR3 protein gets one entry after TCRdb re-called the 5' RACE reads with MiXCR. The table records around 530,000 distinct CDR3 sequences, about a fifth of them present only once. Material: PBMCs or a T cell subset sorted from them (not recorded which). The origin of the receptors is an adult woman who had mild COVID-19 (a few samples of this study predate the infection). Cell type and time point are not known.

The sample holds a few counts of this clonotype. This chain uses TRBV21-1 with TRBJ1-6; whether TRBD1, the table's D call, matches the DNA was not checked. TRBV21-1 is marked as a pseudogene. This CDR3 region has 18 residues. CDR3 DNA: TGTGCCAGCAGCAAGTCTCGGCCGGTGCAGGGGGGGAATTCACCCCTCCACTTT. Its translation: CASSKSRPVQGGNSPLHF.

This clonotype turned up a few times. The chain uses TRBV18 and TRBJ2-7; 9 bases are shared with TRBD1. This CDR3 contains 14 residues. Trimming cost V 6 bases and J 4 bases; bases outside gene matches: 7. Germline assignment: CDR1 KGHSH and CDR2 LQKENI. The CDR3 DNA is TGTGCCAGCTCCCGACAGGGGGAAGGATACGAGCAGTACTTC. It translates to CASSRQGEGYEQYF.

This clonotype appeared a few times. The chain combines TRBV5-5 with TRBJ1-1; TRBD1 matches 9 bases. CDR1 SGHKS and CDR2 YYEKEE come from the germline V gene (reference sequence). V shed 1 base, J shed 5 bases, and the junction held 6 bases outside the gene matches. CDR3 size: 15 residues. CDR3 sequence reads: CASSLIQGAVTEAFF. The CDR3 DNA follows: TGTGCCAGCAGCTTGATACAGGGGGCGGTGACTGAAGCTTTCTTT.

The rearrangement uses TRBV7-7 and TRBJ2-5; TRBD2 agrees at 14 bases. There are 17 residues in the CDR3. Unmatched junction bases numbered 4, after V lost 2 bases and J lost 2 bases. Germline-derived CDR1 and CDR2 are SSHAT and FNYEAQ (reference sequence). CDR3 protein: CASSLRRTSGGQETQYF. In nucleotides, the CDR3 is TGTGCCAGCAGCTTAAGGAGGACTAGCGGGGGGCAAGAGACCCAGTACTTC.

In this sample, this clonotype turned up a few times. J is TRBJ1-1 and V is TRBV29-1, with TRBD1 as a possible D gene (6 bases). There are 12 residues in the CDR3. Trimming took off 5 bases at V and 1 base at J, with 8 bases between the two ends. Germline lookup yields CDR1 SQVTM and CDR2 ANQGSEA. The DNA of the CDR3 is TGCAGCGTTTTGACAGGGAACACTGAAGCTTTCTTT. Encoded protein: CSVLTGNTEAFF.

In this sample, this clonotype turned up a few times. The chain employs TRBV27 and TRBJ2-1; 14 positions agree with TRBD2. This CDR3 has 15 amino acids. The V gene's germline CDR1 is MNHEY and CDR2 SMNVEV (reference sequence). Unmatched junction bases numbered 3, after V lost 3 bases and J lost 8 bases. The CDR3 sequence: CASSLGTSGSYEQFF. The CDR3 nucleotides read TGTGCCAGCAGTTTGGGGACTAGCGGGAGCTATGAGCAGTTCTTC.

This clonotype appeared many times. The CDR3 is CAVMAGGSADTQYF. The CDR3 DNA follows: TGTGCCGTAATGGCGGGGGGGTCCGCAGATACGCAGTATTTT. The chain combines TRBV6-6 with TRBJ2-3, with 9 bases that match TRBD2. This CDR3 contains 14 residues. CDR1 is MNHNY, CDR2 SVGAGI, per germline (reference sequence). The junction had 10 bases not matched to a gene; V was cut back by 11 bases and J by 4 bases.

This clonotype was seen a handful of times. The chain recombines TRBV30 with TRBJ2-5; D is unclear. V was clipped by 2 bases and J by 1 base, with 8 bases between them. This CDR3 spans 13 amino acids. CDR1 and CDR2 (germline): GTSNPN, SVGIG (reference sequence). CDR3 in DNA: TGTGCCTGGAGTAGAACAGTCCAAGAGACCCAGTACTTC. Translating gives CAWSRTVQETQYF.

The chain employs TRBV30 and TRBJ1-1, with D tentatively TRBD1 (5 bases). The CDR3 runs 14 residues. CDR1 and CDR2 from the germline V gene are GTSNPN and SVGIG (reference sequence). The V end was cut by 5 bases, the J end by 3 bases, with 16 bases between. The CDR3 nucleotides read TGTGCCTGGGGAAGTTTGTCCAGGGACACTGAAGCTTTCTTT. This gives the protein CAWGSLSRDTEAFF.

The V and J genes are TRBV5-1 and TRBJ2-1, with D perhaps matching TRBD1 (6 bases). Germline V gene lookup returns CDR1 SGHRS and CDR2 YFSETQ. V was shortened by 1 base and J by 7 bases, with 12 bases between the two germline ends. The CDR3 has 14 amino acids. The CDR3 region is CASSLRGSENEQFF. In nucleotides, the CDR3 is TGCGCCAGCAGCTTGAGGGGGTCTGAGAATGAGCAGTTCTTC.

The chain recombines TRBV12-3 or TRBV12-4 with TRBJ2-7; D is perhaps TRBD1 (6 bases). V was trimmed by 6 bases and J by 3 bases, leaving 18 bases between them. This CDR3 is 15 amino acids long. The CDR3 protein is CASRNRAIRGYEQYF. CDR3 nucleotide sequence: TGTGCCAGCAGAAACAGGGCTATCAGGGGCTACGAGCAGTACTTC.

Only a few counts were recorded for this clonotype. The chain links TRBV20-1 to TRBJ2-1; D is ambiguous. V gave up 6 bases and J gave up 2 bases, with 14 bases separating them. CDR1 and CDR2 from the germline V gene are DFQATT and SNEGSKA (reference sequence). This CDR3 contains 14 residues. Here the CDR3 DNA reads TGCAGTGCCCATTTGCGAGAGGCCTACAATGAGCAGTTCTTC. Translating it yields CSAHLREAYNEQFF.

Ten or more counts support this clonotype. The CDR3 is CSAIIPGGTYEQYF. In nucleotides, the CDR3 is TGCAGTGCTATAATTCCAGGTGGGACTTACGAGCAGTACTTC. V is TRBV20-1 and J is TRBJ2-7, with D perhaps TRBD2 (6 bases). V was trimmed by 4 bases and J by 4 bases, leaving 17 bases between them. Germline CDR1 and CDR2: DFQATT and SNEGSKA (reference sequence). The CDR3 is 14 residues long.

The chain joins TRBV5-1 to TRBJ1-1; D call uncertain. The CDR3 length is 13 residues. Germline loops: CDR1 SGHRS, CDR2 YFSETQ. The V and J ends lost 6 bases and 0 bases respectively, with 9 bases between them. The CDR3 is CASNLHLNTEAFF. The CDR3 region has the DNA TGCGCCAGCAACCTCCACTTGAACACTGAAGCTTTCTTT.

CDR3 in DNA: TGCAGCGTTGCGCCGGGCCCGAACACCGGGGAGCTGTTTTTT. Its protein product is CSVAPGPNTGELFF. The chain combines TRBV29-1 with TRBJ2-2; D call uncertain. Deletions cut 4 bases from V and 0 bases from J, with 9 bases between. Germline V gene data show CDR1 as SQVTM and CDR2 as ANQGSEA. The CDR3 is made up of 14 amino acids.

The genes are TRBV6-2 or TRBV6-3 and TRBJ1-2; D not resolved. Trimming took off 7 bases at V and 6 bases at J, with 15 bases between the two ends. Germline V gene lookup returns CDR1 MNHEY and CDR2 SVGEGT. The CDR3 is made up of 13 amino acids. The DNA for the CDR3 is TGTGCCAGCAACCCGTGGGGTACTAATGGCTACACCTTC. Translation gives CASNPWGTNGYTF.

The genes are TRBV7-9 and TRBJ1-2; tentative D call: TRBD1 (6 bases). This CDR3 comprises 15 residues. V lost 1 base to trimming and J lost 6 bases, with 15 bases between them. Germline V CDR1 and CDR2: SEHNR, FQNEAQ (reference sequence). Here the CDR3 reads CASSLVAQGLHGYTF. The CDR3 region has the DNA TGTGCCAGCAGCTTAGTGGCACAGGGTCTTCATGGCTACACCTTC.

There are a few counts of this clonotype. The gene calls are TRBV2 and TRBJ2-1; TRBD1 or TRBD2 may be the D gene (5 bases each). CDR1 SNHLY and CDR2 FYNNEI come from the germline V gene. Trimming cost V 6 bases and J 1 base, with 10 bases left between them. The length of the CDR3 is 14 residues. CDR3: CASRGRGSYNEQFF. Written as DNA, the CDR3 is TGTGCCAGCAGGGGACGGGGTTCCTACAATGAGCAGTTCTTC.

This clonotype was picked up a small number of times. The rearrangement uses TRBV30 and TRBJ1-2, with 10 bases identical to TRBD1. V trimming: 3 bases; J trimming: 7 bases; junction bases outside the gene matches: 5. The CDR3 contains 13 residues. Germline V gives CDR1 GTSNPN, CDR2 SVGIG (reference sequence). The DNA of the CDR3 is TGTGCCTGGAGCGCGGACAGGGGGATTGGCTACACCTTC. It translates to CAWSADRGIGYTF.

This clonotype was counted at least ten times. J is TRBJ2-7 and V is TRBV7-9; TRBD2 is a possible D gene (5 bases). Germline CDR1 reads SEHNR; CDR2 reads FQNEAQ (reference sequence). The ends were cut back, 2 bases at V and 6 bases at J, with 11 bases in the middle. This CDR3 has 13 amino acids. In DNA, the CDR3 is TGTGCCAGCAGCTTATCAGCGGCTCGCGAGCAGTACTTC. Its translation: CASSLSAAREQYF.

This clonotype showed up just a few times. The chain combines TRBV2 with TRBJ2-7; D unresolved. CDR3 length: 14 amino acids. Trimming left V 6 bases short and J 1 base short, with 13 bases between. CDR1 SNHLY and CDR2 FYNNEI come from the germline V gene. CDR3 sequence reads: CASRIGNPSYEQYF. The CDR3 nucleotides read TGTGCCAGCAGAATTGGGAATCCTTCCTACGAGCAGTACTTC.

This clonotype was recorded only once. CDR3 coding DNA: TGCAGTGCCCGACGGGGGGGCCGGTACGAGCAGTACTTC. Its translation: CSARRGGRYEQYF. The chain employs TRBV20-1 and TRBJ2-7; 8 positions agree with TRBD2. Trimming cost V 6 bases and J 4 bases; bases outside gene matches: 8. Germline V gives CDR1 DFQATT, CDR2 SNEGSKA (reference sequence). This CDR3 spans 13 amino acids.

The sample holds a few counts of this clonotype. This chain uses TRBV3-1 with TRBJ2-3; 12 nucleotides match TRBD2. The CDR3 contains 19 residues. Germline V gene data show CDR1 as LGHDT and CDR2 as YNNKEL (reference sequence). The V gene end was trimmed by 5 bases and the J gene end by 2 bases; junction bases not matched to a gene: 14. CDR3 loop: CASSARPLLAGGLTDTQYF. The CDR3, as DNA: TGTGCCAGCAGCGCCCGACCGTTACTAGCGGGGGGACTCACAGATACGCAGTATTTT.

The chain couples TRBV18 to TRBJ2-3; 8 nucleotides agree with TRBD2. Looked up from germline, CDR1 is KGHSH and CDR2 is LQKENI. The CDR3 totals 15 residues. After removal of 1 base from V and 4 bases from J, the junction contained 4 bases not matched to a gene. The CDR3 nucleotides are TGTGCCAGCTCACCACTAGCGGGAACCCCAGATACGCAGTATTTT. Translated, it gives CASSPLAGTPDTQYF.

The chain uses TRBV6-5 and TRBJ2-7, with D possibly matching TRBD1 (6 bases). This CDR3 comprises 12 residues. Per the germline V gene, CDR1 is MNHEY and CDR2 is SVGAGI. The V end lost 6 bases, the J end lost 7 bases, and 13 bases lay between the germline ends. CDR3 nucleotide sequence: TGTGCCAGCAGGGGGATTCAGGGGGAGCAGTACTTC. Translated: CASRGIQGEQYF.

CDR3 in amino acids: CAASGQGVVGNYGYTF. The DNA for the CDR3 is TGTGCCGCATCGGGACAGGGGGTAGTTGGGAACTATGGCTACACCTTC. The chain uses TRBV6-5 and TRBJ1-2, with 11 positions matching TRBD1. V trimming: 11 bases; J trimming: 2 bases; junction bases outside the gene matches: 13. The CDR3 has 16 amino acids. Germline assignment: CDR1 MNHEY and CDR2 SVGAGI.

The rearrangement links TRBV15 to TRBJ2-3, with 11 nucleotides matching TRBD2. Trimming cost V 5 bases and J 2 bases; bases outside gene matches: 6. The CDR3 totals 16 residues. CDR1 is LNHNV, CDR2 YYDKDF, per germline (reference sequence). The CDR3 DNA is TGTGCCACCAGCGATGGGACTAGCGGACCCACAGATACGCAGTATTTT. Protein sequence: CATSDGTSGPTDTQYF.